Each of the 21 T cell receptor beta chains below was sequenced from the same sample in a study of blood T cell repertoires in COVID-19. The assay was immunoSEQ multiplex PCR, and TCRdb's table has in-frame clones only and misses some. Among 250,000 to 350,000 clones listed, approximately 89% were seen once. The sequenced material came from PBMCs or T cells enriched from blood (not recorded which). The receptors were gathered from a woman aged 25 to 39 who had recovered from COVID-19.

CDR3 amino acids: CASSLGTVRQETQYF. CDR3 DNA sequence: TGTGCCAGCAGCCTTGGGACAGTGAGGCAAGAGACCCAGTACTTC. V gene TRBV3-1 (or the pseudogene TRBV3-2) combines with J gene TRBJ2-5; 7 bases match TRBD1. The V gene end was trimmed by 4 bases and the J gene end by 2 bases; junction bases not matched to a gene: 7. The germline V gene has CDR1 LGHDT and CDR2 YNNKEL (reference sequence). The CDR3 runs 15 residues.

This chain links TRBV7-2 with TRBJ1-1, with D possibly matching TRBD1 (6 bases). Germline V gene data show CDR1 as SGHTA and CDR2 as FQGNSA. The germline V and J ends were trimmed by 4 bases and 4 bases, with 13 bases remaining between them. There are 14 residues in the CDR3. The CDR3 DNA sequence: TGTGCCAGCAGCTCGACAGGTGTTGTCACTGAAGCTTTCTTT. It translates to CASSSTGVVTEAFF.

J is TRBJ2-7 and V is TRBV5-1; 7 bases are a match to TRBD1. This CDR3 spans 14 amino acids. V shed 4 bases, J shed 3 bases, and the junction held 7 bases outside the gene matches. In germline, CDR1 is SGHRS, CDR2 YFSETQ. This CDR3 is CASSHGTDRYEQYF. CDR3 bases: TGCGCCAGCAGCCATGGGACAGACCGCTACGAGCAGTACTTC. The full variable domain, rest sourced from reference TRBV5-1 and TRBJ2-7, is KAGVTQTPRYLIKTRGQQVTLSCSPISGHRSVSWYQQTPGQGLQFLFEYFSETQRNKGNFPGRFSGRQFSNSRSEMNVSTLELGDSALYLCASSHGTDRYEQYFGPGTRLTVT.

V usage is TRBV4-2 and J usage is TRBJ1-1; no firm D call. Per the germline V gene, CDR1 is LGHNA and CDR2 is YNFKEQ. V gave up 0 bases and J gave up 4 bases, with 12 bases separating them. This CDR3 has 15 residues. Written as DNA, the CDR3 is TGTGCCAGCAGCCAAGATCCAGGCCTTGGCACTGAAGCTTTCTTT. Protein: CASSQDPGLGTEAFF.

The CDR3 reads CASSFRGAETQYF. The DNA of the CDR3 is TGTGCCAGCAGTTTTAGGGGCGCGGAGACCCAGTACTTC. The chain has TRBV12-3 or TRBV12-4 and TRBJ2-5; tentative D call: TRBD1 (5 bases). V lost 3 bases and J 5 bases, leaving 10 bases between the germline ends. The CDR3 has 13 residues.

V usage is TRBV28 and J usage is TRBJ1-6; TRBD1 might be the D (5 bases). This CDR3 has 14 amino acids. Trimming pared 5 bases from V and 9 bases from J, leaving 14 bases between. CDR1 is MDHEN and CDR2 is SYDVKM in the germline V gene. The CDR3 sequence is CASSPPRGISPLHF. The CDR3 nucleotides are TGTGCCAGCAGTCCCCCCCGGGGGATTTCACCCCTCCACTTT.

CDR3 in DNA: TGTGCCAGCACCGAAGGACAGCTCAGTCAGTGGGTCAGCGCTGAAGCTTTCTTT. This codes for CASTEGQLSQWVSAEAFF. This chain connects TRBV28 to TRBJ1-1; TRBD1 is a possible D gene (6 bases). The CDR3 length is 18 residues. Germline CDR1 MDHEN, CDR2 SYDVKM. Trimming left V 7 bases short and J 6 bases short, with 30 bases between.

The V gene is TRBV23-1, the J gene TRBJ1-6; no firm D call. TRBV23-1 is flagged as an ORF with uncertain function. V gave up 10 bases and J gave up 3 bases, with 13 bases separating them. This CDR3 comprises 14 residues. As DNA, the CDR3 is TGCGCCACCTCCCCGGGGAGCTATAATTCACCCCTCCACTTT. Protein product: CATSPGSYNSPLHF.

J is TRBJ1-1 and V is TRBV5-1; D is undetermined. Germline V gene data show CDR1 as SGHRS and CDR2 as YFSETQ. Trimming removed 0 bases at V and 5 bases at J, with 5 bases between. The CDR3 is 12 amino acids. CDR3 amino acids: CASSLAETEAFF. CDR3 DNA sequence: TGCGCCAGCAGCTTGGCGGAGACTGAAGCTTTCTTT.

This chain joins TRBV11-1 and TRBJ2-5; D is possibly TRBD2 (7 bases). The CDR3 has 15 amino acids. V was cut by 1 base and J by 4 bases, with 13 bases left in between. Germline CDR1 is SGHAT and CDR2 is FQDESV (reference sequence). As DNA, the CDR3 is TGTGCCAGCAGCTTAGGTGGGGGGGCTGGAGAGACCCAGTACTTC. It encodes CASSLGGGAGETQYF.

The rearrangement uses TRBV12-5 and TRBJ1-2; a weak D match, TRBD1 (5 bases). Germline V lookup: CDR1 LGHNT, CDR2 FRNRAP. The CDR3 extends over 14 amino acids. Trimming stripped 6 bases from V and 4 bases from J, with 15 bases between. The DNA of the CDR3 is TGTGCTAGTGGCCCTAAGACAGAAGGCTATGGCTACACCTTC. This encodes CASGPKTEGYGYTF.

This clone was recorded many times. The chain has TRBV30 and TRBJ1-6; 10 positions agree with TRBD1. V shed 1 base and J 6 bases; nucleotides not matched to a gene: 6. The CDR3 runs to 16 residues. The germline CDR1 and CDR2 sequences are GTSNPN and SVGIG (reference sequence). CDR3 protein: CAWSAGTGVGNSPLHF. The CDR3 DNA sequence: TGTGCCTGGAGTGCTGGGACAGGGGTGGGTAATTCACCCCTCCACTTT.

This sequence joins TRBV28 and TRBJ2-7; 9 bases are a match to TRBD2. The V and J ends lost 6 bases and 3 bases, in that order; junction bases with no gene match: 9. Germline CDR1 and CDR2: MDHEN and SYDVKM. The CDR3 contains 15 residues. The CDR3 sequence is CASRGSGGRFYEQYF. CDR3 bases: TGTGCCAGCAGGGGGAGCGGGGGGAGATTCTACGAGCAGTACTTC.

The chain employs TRBV5-6 and TRBJ2-1, with 9 positions matching TRBD2. This CDR3 comprises 16 residues. J gave up 0 bases and V 5 bases, and 6 bases lay outside the gene matches. CDR1 is SGHDT, CDR2 YYEEEE, per germline. The CDR3 nucleotides read TGTGCCAGCAGTTTCGGTAGCGGGGGCTCCTACAATGAGCAGTTCTTC. It encodes CASSFGSGGSYNEQFF. Supplemented by reference TRBV5-6 and TRBJ2-1, the full variable domain reads DAGVTQSPTHLIKTRGQQVTLRCSPKSGHDTVSWYQQALGQGPQFIFQYYEEEERQRGNFPDRFSGHQFPNYSSELNVNALLLGDSALYLCASSFGSGGSYNEQFFGPGTRLTVL.

This chain connects TRBV15 to TRBJ1-1; 8 bases match TRBD1. Germline CDR1 reads LNHNV; CDR2 reads YYDKDF (reference sequence). This CDR3 has 18 amino acids. With 3 bases clipped from V and 0 bases from J, the junction kept 12 bases outside the gene matches. CDR3 nucleotides: TGTGCCACCAGCAGGCCGTCCCGGGACAGGCTGCTGAACACTGAAGCTTTCTTT. Encoded protein: CATSRPSRDRLLNTEAFF.

The J gene is TRBJ2-3, the V gene TRBV7-6; D might be TRBD1 (6 bases). Germline lookup yields CDR1 SGHVS and CDR2 FNYEAQ. V was shortened by 5 bases and J by 0 bases, with 12 bases between the two germline ends. The CDR3 totals 15 residues. CDR3 nucleotides: TGTGCCAGCAGCACCCGGACAGAGAGCACAGATACGCAGTATTTT. It encodes CASSTRTESTDTQYF.

The V gene is TRBV7-9, the J gene TRBJ2-7; D is unclear. With 0 bases removed from V and 0 bases from J, the gap between germline ends came to 9 bases. Germline V CDR1 and CDR2: SEHNR, FQNEAQ (reference sequence). This CDR3 has 15 residues. The chain's CDR3 is CASSLAARSSYEQYF. The CDR3 region has the DNA TGTGCCAGCAGCTTAGCGGCCAGAAGCTCCTACGAGCAGTACTTC.

This chain uses TRBV27 with TRBJ2-3; 10 bases are a match to TRBD1. The germline CDR1 and CDR2 sequences are MNHEY and SMNVEV (reference sequence). CDR3 length: 17 residues. J gave up 0 bases and V 6 bases, and 9 bases lay outside the gene matches. The CDR3, as DNA: TGTGCCAGCAGCCTTTGGACAGGGGGGCCTAGCACAGATACGCAGTATTTT. It codes for CASSLWTGGPSTDTQYF.

The chain is built from TRBV6-6 and TRBJ2-5; D perhaps matches TRBD2 (6 bases). The CDR3 totals 14 residues. CDR1 is MNHNY and CDR2 is SVGAGI in the germline V gene (reference sequence). Trimming pared 7 bases from V and 4 bases from J, leaving 16 bases between. CDR3 sequence: CASTGWGEVETQYF. CDR3 DNA: TGTGCCAGCACCGGCTGGGGGGAGGTAGAGACCCAGTACTTC.

V gene TRBV7-2 combines with J gene TRBJ2-7, with D possibly TRBD1 on 5 matching bases. CDR1 and CDR2 (germline): SGHTA, FQGNSA. This CDR3 region has 15 residues. Trimming left V 2 bases short and J 2 bases short, with 13 bases between. CDR3 region: CASSLWGGETYEQYF. CDR3 in DNA: TGTGCCAGCAGCTTATGGGGCGGAGAAACCTACGAGCAGTACTTC. The entire variable domain, with the rest obtained from reference TRBV7-2 and TRBJ2-7, is as follows: GAGVSQSPSNKVTEKGKDVELRCDPISGHTALYWYRQSLGQGLEFLIYFQGNSAPDKSGLPSDRFSAERTGGSVSTLTIQRTQQEDSAVYLCASSLWGGETYEQYFGPGTRLTVT.

The rearrangement links TRBV28 to TRBJ2-2; TRBD2 is a possible D gene (5 bases). The CDR3 runs to 12 residues. V shed 5 bases and J shed 9 bases, with 10 bases lying between them. CDR1 is MDHEN and CDR2 is SYDVKM in the germline V gene. The CDR3 region has the DNA TGTGCCAGCAGTGAGGGTGACCGGGAGCTGTTTTTT. Translation gives CASSEGDRELFF.